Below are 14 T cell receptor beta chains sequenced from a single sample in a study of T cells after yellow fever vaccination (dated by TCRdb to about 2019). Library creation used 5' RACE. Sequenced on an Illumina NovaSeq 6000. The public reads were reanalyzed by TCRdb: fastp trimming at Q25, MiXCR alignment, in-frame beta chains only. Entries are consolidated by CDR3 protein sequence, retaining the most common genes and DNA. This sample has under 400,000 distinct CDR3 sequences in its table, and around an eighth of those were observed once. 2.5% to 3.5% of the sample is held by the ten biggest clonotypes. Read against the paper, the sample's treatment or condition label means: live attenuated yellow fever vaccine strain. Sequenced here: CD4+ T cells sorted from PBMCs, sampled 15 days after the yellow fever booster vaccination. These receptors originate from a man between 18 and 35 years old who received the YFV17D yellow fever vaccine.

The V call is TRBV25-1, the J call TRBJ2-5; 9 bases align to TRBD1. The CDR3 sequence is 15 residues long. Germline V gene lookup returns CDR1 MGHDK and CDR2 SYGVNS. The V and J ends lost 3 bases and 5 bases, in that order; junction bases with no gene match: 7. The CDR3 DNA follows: TGTGCCAGCAGTGAGAAGGACAGGGGATACGAGACCCAGTACTTC. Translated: CASSEKDRGYETQYF.

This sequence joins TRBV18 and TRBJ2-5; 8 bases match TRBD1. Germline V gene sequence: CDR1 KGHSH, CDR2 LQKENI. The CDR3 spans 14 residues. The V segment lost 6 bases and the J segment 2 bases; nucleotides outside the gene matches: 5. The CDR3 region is CASSRGQGQETQYF. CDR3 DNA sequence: TGTGCCAGCTCCCGTGGACAGGGACAAGAGACCCAGTACTTC.

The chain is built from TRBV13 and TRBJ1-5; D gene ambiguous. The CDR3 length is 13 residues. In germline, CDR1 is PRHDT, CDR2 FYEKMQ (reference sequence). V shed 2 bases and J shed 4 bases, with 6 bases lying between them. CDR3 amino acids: CASSLTPNQPQHF. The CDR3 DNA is TGTGCCAGCAGCTTAACCCCGAATCAGCCCCAGCATTTT.

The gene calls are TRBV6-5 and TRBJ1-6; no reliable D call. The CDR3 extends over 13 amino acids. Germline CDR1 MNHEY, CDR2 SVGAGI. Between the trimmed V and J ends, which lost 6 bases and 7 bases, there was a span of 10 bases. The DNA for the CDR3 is TGTGCCAGCAGACCCGGGCTCAATTCACCCCTCCACTTT. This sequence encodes CASRPGLNSPLHF.

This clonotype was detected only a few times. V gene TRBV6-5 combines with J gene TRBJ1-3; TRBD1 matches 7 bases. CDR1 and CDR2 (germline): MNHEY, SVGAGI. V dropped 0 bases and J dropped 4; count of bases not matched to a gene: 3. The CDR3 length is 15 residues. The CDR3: CASSYSTGAGNTIYF. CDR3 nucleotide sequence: TGTGCCAGCAGTTACTCAACAGGGGCCGGAAACACCATATATTTT.

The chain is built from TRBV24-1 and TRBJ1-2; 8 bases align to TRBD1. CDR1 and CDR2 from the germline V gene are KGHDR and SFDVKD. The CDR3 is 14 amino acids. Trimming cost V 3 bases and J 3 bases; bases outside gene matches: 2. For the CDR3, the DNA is TGTGCCACCAGTGATCCGGGACAGGACTATGGCTACACCTTC. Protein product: CATSDPGQDYGYTF.

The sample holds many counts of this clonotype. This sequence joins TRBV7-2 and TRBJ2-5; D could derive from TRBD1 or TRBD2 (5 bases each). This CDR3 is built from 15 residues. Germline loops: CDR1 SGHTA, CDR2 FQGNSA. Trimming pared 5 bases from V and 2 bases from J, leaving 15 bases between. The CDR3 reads CASSRDRTTQETQYF. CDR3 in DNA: TGTGCCAGCAGCCGGGACCGGACCACACAAGAGACCCAGTACTTC. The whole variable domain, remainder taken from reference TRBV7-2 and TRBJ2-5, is GAGVSQSPSNKVTEKGKDVELRCDPISGHTALYWYRQSLGQGLEFLIYFQGNSAPDKSGLPSDRFSAERTGGSVSTLTIQRTQQEDSAVYLCASSRDRTTQETQYFGPGTRLLVL.

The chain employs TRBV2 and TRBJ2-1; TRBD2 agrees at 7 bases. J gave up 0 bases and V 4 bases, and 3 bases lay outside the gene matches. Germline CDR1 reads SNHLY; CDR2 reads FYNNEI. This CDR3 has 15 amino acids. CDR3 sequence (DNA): TGTGCCAGCAGTGGCGGGGGTGGCTCCTACAATGAGCAGTTCTTC. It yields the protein CASSGGGGSYNEQFF.

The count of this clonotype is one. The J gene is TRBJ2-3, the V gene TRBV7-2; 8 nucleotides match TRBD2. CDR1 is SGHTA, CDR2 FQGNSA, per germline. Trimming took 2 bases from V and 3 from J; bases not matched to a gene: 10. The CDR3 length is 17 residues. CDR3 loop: CASSLTRSGVGTDTQYF. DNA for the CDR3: TGTGCCAGCAGCTTAACCCGTAGCGGGGTCGGGACAGATACGCAGTATTTT.

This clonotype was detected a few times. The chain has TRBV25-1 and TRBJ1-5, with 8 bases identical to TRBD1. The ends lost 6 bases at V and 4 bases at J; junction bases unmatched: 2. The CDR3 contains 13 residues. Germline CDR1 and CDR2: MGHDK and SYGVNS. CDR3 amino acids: CASRTGDNQPQHF. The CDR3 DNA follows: TGTGCCAGCAGGACAGGGGATAATCAGCCCCAGCATTTT.

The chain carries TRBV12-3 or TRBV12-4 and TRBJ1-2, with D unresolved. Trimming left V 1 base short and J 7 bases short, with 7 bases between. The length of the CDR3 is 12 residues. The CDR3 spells CASSLEGAGYTF. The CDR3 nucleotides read TGTGCCAGCAGTTTAGAGGGTGCTGGCTACACCTTC.

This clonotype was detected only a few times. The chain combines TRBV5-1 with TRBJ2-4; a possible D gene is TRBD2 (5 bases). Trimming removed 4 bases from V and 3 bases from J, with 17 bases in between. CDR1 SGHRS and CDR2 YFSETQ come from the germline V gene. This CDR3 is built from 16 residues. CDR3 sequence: CASSIPLAVGKNIQYF. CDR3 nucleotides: TGCGCCAGCAGCATTCCTCTAGCCGTGGGCAAAAACATTCAGTACTTC. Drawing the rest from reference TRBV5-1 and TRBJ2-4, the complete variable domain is KAGVTQTPRYLIKTRGQQVTLSCSPISGHRSVSWYQQTPGQGLQFLFEYFSETQRNKGNFPGRFSGRQFSNSRSEMNVSTLELGDSALYLCASSIPLAVGKNIQYFGAGTRLSVL.

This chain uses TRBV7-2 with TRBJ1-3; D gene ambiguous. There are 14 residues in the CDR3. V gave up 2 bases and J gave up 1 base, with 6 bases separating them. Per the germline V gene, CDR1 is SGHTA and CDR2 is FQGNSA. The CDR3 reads CASSLRESGNTIYF. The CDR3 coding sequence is TGTGCCAGCAGCTTAAGGGAATCTGGAAACACCATATATTTT.

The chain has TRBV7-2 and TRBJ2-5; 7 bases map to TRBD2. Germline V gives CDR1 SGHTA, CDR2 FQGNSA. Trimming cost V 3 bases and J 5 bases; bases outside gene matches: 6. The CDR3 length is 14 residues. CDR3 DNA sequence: TGTGCCAGCAGCTTTTTCGGGGGGATGGAGACCCAGTACTTC. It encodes CASSFFGGMETQYF.